This paragraph covers one T cell receptor beta chain sequence. The data were produced by immunoSEQ multiplex PCR, yet TCRdb's version contains in-frame clones alone and is incomplete. The table lists fewer than 200,000 clones, 85% to 95% of them singletons. The entry originates in a study of control samples from healthy donors and cancer patients. Germline CDR1 reads ENHRY; CDR2 reads SYGVKD. The CDR3 is made up of 13 amino acids. V was clipped by 4 bases and J by 8 bases; unmatched bases: 6. The sequenced sample was blood. The rearrangement uses TRBV10-3 and TRBJ1-2; 8 bases line up with TRBD1. This receptor was obtained from a man in his thirties or forties in good health. The chain's CDR3 is CAISVTGAGGYTF. The CDR3 DNA follows: TGTGCCATCAGTGTGACAGGGGCGGGCGGCTACACCTTC.